These 19 T cell receptor beta chains were sequenced from one sample in a study of vaccination and CD4 T cells after COVID-19. Described treatment: approximately nine-day PBMC culture with coronavirus spike peptide pools or control peptides (ViraFEST assay). No antigen is known for these receptors. CD4+ T cells that had been cultured provided DNA sequenced with the Oncomine TCR Beta short-read assay. TCRdb used MiXCR to reprocess the PCR reads, holding one entry per CDR3 protein. The sample contains about 27,000 distinct CDR3 sequences, 62% of which appear only once. The material was CD4+ T cells from blood, cultured in vitro, obtained after SARS-CoV-2 vaccination. The receptors originated from a human donor who received a COVID-19 vaccine.

The chain uses TRBV11-2 and TRBJ1-6; no definite D call. This CDR3 region has 16 residues. V was pared by 1 base and J by 8 bases, with 15 bases between. Per germline, CDR1 SGHAT and CDR2 FQNNGV. The CDR3 loop is CASSLGAGSSYSPLHF. CDR3 nucleotides: TGTGCCAGCAGCTTAGGGGCCGGGTCATCTTATTCACCCCTCCACTTT.

This clonotype came up a few times. The chain combines TRBV7-6 with TRBJ2-7; no reliable D call. V lost 1 base and J lost 6, with 19 bases in between. Germline V CDR1 and CDR2: SGHVS, FNYEAQ. The CDR3 is 16 amino acids. The CDR3: CASSLVVGWEQGEQYF. The CDR3 DNA sequence: TGTGCCAGCAGCTTAGTAGTGGGATGGGAACAAGGCGAGCAGTACTTC.

This clonotype has more than one count but fewer than ten. The chain joins TRBV27 to TRBJ1-6; unclear D gene. This CDR3 has 14 residues. Germline V gives CDR1 MNHEY, CDR2 SMNVEV (reference sequence). V lost 3 bases to trimming and J lost 5 bases, with 8 bases between them. CDR3 DNA sequence: TGTGCCAGCAGTTTTGGTCGGAATAATTCACCCCTCCACTTT. It translates to CASSFGRNNSPLHF.

The chain recombines TRBV11-3 with TRBJ1-3, with a tentative D call TRBD1 (5 bases). Trimming shortened V by 5 bases and J by 4 bases, and 9 bases separated the two germline ends. CDR1 SGHNT and CDR2 YENEEA come from the germline V gene. The CDR3 extends over 13 amino acids. The CDR3 region has the DNA TGTGCCAGCAGCCTTAACAGGGGAAACACCATATATTTT. Translation: CASSLNRGNTIYF.

This clonotype was recorded a few times. The CDR3 nucleotides read TGTGCCAGCTCCGGGACAGGGGCACTGACCGGGGAGCTGTTTTTT. This encodes CASSGTGALTGELFF. The chain uses TRBV2 and TRBJ2-2; 10 bases line up with TRBD1. V dropped 8 bases and J dropped 5; count of bases not matched to a gene: 8. CDR1 SNHLY and CDR2 FYNNEI come from the germline V gene. The CDR3 totals 15 residues.

V usage is TRBV7-2 and J usage is TRBJ2-3; 8 bases are shared with TRBD2. V trimming: 5 bases; J trimming: 4 bases; junction bases outside the gene matches: 11. Germline loops: CDR1 SGHTA, CDR2 FQGNSA. CDR3 length equals 16 residues. The CDR3 is CASSLFRTGGPDTQYF. CDR3 DNA: TGTGCCAGCAGCCTTTTTAGGACGGGGGGGCCAGATACGCAGTATTTT.

V gene TRBV6-1 combines with J gene TRBJ2-7, with 8 nucleotides matching TRBD2. With 2 bases clipped from V and 3 bases from J, the junction kept 6 bases outside the gene matches. CDR1 is MNHNS and CDR2 is SASEGT in the germline V gene. This CDR3 has 15 amino acids. CDR3 bases: TGTGCCAGCAGTGAAAGGAGCGGGGGAGTCTACGAGCAGTACTTC. Its protein product is CASSERSGGVYEQYF.

This chain joins TRBV28 and TRBJ2-1; no reliable D call. The CDR3 has 15 residues. The ends were cut back, 3 bases at V and 3 bases at J, with 12 bases in the middle. Germline CDR1 is MDHEN and CDR2 is SYDVKM. The CDR3 DNA reads TGTGCCAGCAGTTTGACCGGGCAGTTCTACAATGAGCAGTTCTTC. Protein: CASSLTGQFYNEQFF.

This sequence joins TRBV5-4 and TRBJ1-1, with TRBD1 matching over 8 bases. The CDR3 extends over 14 amino acids. CDR1 is SGHNT and CDR2 is YYREEE in the germline V gene (reference sequence). Losses at the gene ends were 6 bases for V and 3 bases for J; bases not matched to a gene: 7. In DNA form, the CDR3 reads TGTGCCAGCACCGGACAGGGAAGGGACACTGAAGCTTTCTTT. Translated: CASTGQGRDTEAFF. Filled out from reference TRBV5-4 and TRBJ1-1, the complete variable domain reads ETGVTQSPTHLIKTRGQQVTLRCSSQSGHNTVSWYQQALGQGPQFIFQYYREEENGRGNFPPRFSGLQFPNYSSELNVNALELDDSALYLCASTGQGRDTEAFFGQGTRLTVV.

The chain uses TRBV19 and TRBJ2-3, with D perhaps assigned TRBD1 or TRBD2 (5 bases each). The CDR3 totals 15 residues. V gave up 1 base and J gave up 1 base, with 9 bases separating them. Per the germline V gene, CDR1 is LNHDA and CDR2 is SQIVND (reference sequence). DNA for the CDR3: TGTGCCAGTAGTATAGGAGGGGTTCGCACAGATACGCAGTATTTT. The encoded protein is CASSIGGVRTDTQYF.

This clonotype occurred a few times. CDR3 sequence: CSAPGQGASEQYF. The CDR3 region has the DNA TGCAGTGCCCCGGGACAGGGGGCTTCCGAGCAGTACTTC. The chain employs TRBV20-1 and TRBJ2-7; 12 bases map to TRBD1. V shed 6 bases, J shed 6 bases, and the junction held 6 bases outside the gene matches. Per the germline V gene, CDR1 is DFQATT and CDR2 is SNEGSKA (reference sequence). This CDR3 contains 13 residues.

This clonotype was recorded only once. The V call is TRBV7-9, the J call TRBJ2-5; the D is unclear. V shed 5 bases and J shed 4 bases, with 5 bases lying between them. Germline V gene data show CDR1 as SEHNR and CDR2 as FQNEAQ (reference sequence). The CDR3 contains 11 residues. CDR3 DNA: TGTGCCAGCAGCCCCTCAGAGACCCAGTACTTC. Translating it yields CASSPSETQYF.

The chain employs TRBV6-1 and TRBJ2-5; TRBD2 aligns across 8 bases. Trimming at V came to 6 bases and at J to 5 bases, leaving 5 bases not matched to a gene. Looked up from germline, CDR1 is MNHNS and CDR2 is SASEGT. The CDR3 length is 13 residues. The CDR3 nucleotides are TGTGCCAGCAGCCGGGGGGGCCTGGAGACCCAGTACTTC. This codes for CASSRGGLETQYF.

This chain joins TRBV7-6 and TRBJ2-3; D possibly uses TRBD1 or TRBD2 (5 bases each). The ends were cut back, 3 bases at V and 0 bases at J, with 10 bases in the middle. Germline CDR1 and CDR2: SGHVS and FNYEAQ. CDR3 length: 15 amino acids. Here the CDR3 reads CASSLGPFSTDTQYF. DNA of the CDR3: TGTGCCAGCAGCTTGGGACCCTTTAGCACAGATACGCAGTATTTT.

V and J are TRBV19 and TRBJ1-5, with 7 bases lining up with TRBD1. J was trimmed by 4 bases and V by 4 bases; bases with no gene match: 4. CDR1 is LNHDA and CDR2 is SQIVND in the germline V gene (reference sequence). The CDR3 is made up of 14 amino acids. CDR3 sequence (DNA): TGTGCCAGTAGTAGGGACAGAAATAATCAGCCCCAGCATTTT. It codes for CASSRDRNNQPQHF.

This clonotype showed up just a few times. The chain is built from TRBV11-3 and TRBJ1-2; 10 nucleotides line up with TRBD1. The V segment lost 4 bases and the J segment 7 bases; nucleotides outside the gene matches: 6. Germline V gene lookup returns CDR1 SGHNT and CDR2 YENEEA. The length of the CDR3 is 14 residues. In DNA form, the CDR3 reads TGTGCCAGCAGCTATGGGACAGGGGTGGGTGGCTACACCTTC. As protein: CASSYGTGVGGYTF.

This clonotype was recorded once. The J gene is TRBJ1-1, the V gene TRBV6-5; TRBD1 matches at 7 bases. Per the germline V gene, CDR1 is MNHEY and CDR2 is SVGAGI. This CDR3 contains 16 residues. V lost 3 bases and J lost 4; bases outside the gene matches: 11. The CDR3 DNA follows: TGTGCCAGCAGTTATGCGGGCAGGGGGAAGAGCACTGAAGCTTTCTTT. It yields the protein CASSYAGRGKSTEAFF.

This chain connects TRBV7-9 to TRBJ2-3; possibly TRBD1 for D (6 bases). The V gene lost 0 bases and the J gene lost 3 bases, with 19 bases spanning the gap. The germline V gene has CDR1 SEHNR and CDR2 FQNEAQ (reference sequence). The CDR3 runs to 18 residues. The CDR3 DNA follows: TGTGCCAGCAGCTTAGCGCTGGGGTCGTCAGGGGAAACAGATACGCAGTATTTT. This sequence encodes CASSLALGSSGETDTQYF.

The chain joins TRBV20-1 to TRBJ2-3; TRBD2 matches at 9 bases. The length of the CDR3 is 17 residues. Germline CDR1 DFQATT, CDR2 SNEGSKA (reference sequence). The V and J ends lost 3 bases and 0 bases, in that order; junction bases with no gene match: 10. As DNA, the CDR3 is TGCAGTGCTAGGACTAGCGGAAACCCAACTAGCACAGATACGCAGTATTTT. Amino acid sequence: CSARTSGNPTSTDTQYF.